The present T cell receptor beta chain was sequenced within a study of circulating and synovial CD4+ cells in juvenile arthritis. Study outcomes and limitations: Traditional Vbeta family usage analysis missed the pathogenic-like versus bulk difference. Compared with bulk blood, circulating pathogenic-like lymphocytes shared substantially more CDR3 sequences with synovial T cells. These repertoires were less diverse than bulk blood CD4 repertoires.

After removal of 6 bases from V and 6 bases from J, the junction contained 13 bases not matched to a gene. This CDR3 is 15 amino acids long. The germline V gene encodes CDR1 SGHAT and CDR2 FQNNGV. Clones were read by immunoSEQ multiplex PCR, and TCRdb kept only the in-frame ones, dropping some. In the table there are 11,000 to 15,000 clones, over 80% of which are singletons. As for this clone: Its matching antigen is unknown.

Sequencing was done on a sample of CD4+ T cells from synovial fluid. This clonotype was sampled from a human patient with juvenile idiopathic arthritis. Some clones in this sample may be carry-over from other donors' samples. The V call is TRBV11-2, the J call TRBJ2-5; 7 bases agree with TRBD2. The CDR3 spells CASRGLRERLKTQYF. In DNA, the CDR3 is TGTGCCAGCAGGGGTCTGCGGGAGAGACTGAAGACCCAGTACTTC.